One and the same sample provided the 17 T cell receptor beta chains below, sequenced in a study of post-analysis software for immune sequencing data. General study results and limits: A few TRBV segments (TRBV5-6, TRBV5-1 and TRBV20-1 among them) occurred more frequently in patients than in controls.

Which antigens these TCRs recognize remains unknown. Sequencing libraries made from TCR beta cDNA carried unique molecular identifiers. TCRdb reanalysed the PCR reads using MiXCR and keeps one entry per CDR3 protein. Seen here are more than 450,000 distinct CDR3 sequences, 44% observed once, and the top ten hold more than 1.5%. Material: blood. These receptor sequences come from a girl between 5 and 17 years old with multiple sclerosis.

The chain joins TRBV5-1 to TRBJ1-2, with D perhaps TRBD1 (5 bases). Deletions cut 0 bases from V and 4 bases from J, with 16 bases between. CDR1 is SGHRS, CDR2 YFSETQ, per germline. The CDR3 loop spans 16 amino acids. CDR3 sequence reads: CASSLASGGEPYGYTF. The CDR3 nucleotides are TGCGCCAGCAGCTTGGCCTCCGGAGGGGAACCCTATGGCTACACCTTC.

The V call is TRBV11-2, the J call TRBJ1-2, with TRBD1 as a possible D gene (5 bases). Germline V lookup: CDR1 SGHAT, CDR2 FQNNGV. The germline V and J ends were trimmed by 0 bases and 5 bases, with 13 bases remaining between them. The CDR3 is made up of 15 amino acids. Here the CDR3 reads CASSLEAGFIYGYTF. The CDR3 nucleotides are TGTGCCAGCAGCTTAGAGGCAGGGTTTATATATGGCTACACCTTC. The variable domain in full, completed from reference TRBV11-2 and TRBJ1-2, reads EAGVAQSPRYKIIEKRQSVAFWCNPISGHATLYWYQQILGQGPKLLIQFQNNGVVDDSQLPKDRFSAERLKGVDSTLKIQPAKLEDSAVYLCASSLEAGFIYGYTFGSGTRLTVV.

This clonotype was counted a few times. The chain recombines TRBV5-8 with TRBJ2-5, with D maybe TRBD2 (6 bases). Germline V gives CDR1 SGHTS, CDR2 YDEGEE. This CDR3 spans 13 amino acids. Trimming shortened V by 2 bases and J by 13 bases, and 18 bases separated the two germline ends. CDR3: CASSFGGVPRVYF. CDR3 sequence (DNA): TGTGCCAGCAGCTTCGGCGGGGTCCCGAGGGTGTACTTC.

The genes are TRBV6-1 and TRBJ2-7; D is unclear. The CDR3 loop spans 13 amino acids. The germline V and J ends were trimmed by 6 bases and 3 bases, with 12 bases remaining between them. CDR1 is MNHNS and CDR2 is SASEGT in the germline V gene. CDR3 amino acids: CASRLDGNYEQYF. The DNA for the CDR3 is TGTGCCAGCAGGCTGGACGGAAACTACGAGCAGTACTTC.

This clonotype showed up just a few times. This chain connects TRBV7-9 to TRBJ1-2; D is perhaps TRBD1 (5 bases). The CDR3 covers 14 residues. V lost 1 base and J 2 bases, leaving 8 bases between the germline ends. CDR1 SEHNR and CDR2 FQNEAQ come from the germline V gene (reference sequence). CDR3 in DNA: TGTGCCAGCAGCTTAGAAGCAGGGAACTATGGCTACACCTTC. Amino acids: CASSLEAGNYGYTF.

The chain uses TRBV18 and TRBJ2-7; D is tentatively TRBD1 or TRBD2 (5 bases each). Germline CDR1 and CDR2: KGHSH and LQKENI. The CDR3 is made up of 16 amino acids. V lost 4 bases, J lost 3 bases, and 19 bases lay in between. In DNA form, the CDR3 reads TGTGCCAGCTCACAACTCCCCCGGGACCCCATCTACGAGCAGTACTTC. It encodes CASSQLPRDPIYEQYF.

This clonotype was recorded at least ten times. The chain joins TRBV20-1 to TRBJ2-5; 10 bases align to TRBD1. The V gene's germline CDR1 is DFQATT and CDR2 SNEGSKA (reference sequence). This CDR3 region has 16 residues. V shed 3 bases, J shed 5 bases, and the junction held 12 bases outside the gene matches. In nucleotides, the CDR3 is TGCAGTGCTAGGGGGGACGGGACAGGGGACGTGGAGACCCAGTACTTC. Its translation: CSARGDGTGDVETQYF.

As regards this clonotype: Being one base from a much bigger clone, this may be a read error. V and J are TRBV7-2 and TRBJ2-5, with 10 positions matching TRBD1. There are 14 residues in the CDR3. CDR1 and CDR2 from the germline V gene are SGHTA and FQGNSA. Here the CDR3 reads CVSRPGTGAETQYF. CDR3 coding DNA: TGTGTCAGCAGGCCCGGGACAGGGGCAGAGACCCAGTACTTC.

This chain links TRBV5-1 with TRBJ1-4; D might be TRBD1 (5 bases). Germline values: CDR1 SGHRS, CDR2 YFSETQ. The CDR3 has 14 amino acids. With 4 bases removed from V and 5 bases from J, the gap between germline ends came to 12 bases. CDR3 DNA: TGCGCCAGCAGCGAAGGGCAGGGAAATGAAAAACTGTTTTTT. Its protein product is CASSEGQGNEKLFF.

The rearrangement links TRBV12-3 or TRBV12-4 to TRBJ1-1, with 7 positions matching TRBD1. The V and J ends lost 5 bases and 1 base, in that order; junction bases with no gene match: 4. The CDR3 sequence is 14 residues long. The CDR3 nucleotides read TGTGCCAGCAGTGCGACAGGGCAGAACACTGAAGCTTTCTTT. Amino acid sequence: CASSATGQNTEAFF.

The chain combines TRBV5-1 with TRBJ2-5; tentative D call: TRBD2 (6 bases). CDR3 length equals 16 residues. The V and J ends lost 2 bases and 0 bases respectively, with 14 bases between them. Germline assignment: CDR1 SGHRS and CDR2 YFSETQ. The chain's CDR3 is CASSLGGRADQETQYF. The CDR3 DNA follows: TGCGCCAGCAGCTTAGGAGGGCGCGCGGACCAAGAGACCCAGTACTTC.

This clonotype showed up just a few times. CDR3 amino acids: CASSEGVWKGEKLFF. CDR3 bases: TGTGCCAGCAGTGAAGGGGTGTGGAAAGGGGAAAAACTGTTTTTT. This chain joins TRBV25-1 and TRBJ1-4, with D hard to call. This CDR3 spans 15 amino acids. V was shortened by 2 bases and J by 8 bases, with 15 bases between the two germline ends. Germline lookup yields CDR1 MGHDK and CDR2 SYGVNS.

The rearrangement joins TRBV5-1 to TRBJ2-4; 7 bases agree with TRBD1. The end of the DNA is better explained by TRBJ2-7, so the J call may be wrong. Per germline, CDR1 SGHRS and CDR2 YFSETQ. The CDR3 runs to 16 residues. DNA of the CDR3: TGCGCCAGCAGCCCTCGGGACAGCCAAGTAAGCTACGAGCAGTACTTC. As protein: CASSPRDSQVSYEQYF.

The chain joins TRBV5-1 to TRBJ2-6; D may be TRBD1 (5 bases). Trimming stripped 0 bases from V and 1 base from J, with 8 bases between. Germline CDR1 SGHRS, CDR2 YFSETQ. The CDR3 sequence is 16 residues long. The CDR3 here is CASSLAQGSGANVLTF. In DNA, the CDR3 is TGCGCCAGCAGCTTGGCCCAGGGATCTGGGGCCAACGTCCTGACTTTC.

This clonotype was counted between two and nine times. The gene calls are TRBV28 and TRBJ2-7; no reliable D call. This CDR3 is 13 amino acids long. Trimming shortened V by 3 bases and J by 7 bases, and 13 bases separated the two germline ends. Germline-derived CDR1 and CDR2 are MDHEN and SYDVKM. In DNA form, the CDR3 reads TGTGCCAGCAGTTTTGTAAGCCTACCTGAGCAGTACTTC. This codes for CASSFVSLPEQYF.

The DNA of the CDR3 is TGCAGCGTTAGAATCCGGGCGATCGGGGCCAACAATGAGCAGTTCTTC. Translating gives CSVRIRAIGANNEQFF. The chain employs TRBV29-1 and TRBJ2-1, with D perhaps TRBD1 or TRBD2 (5 bases each). The CDR3 sequence is 16 residues long. With 5 bases removed from V and 5 bases from J, the gap between germline ends came to 22 bases. The germline gives CDR1 SQVTM, CDR2 ANQGSEA.

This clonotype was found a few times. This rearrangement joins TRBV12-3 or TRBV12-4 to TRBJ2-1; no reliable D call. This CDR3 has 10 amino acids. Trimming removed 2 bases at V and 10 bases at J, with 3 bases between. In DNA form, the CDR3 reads TGTGCCAGCAGTTTAACGGAGCAGTTCTTC. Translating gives CASSLTEQFF.